This T cell receptor beta chain was observed in a study of blood T cell repertoires in COVID-19. On the study more broadly: COVID-19 samples collected from the United States, Italy and Spain covered acute and convalescent phases.

Clones were read by immunoSEQ multiplex PCR, and TCRdb kept only the in-frame ones, dropping some. The sample has some 140,000 clones, around 84% seen once. The participants were between about 18 and 90 years old and came from about two dozen US areas. Categorization into cohorts depended on clinical history that participants reported. Trimming took 3 bases from V and 4 from J, leaving 15 bases between them. This CDR3 is built from 15 residues. Germline CDR1 and CDR2: KGHSH and LQKENI. The J gene is TRBJ2-5, the V gene TRBV18, with D perhaps TRBD1 (6 bases). Sequencing was carried out using PBMCs or T cells enriched from blood (not recorded which). This receptor was identified in a man in his forties with acute COVID-19. CDR3: CASSPRTGQGETQYF. DNA of the CDR3: TGTGCCAGCTCACCGCGAACGGGACAAGGAGAGACCCAGTACTTC. Filled out from reference TRBV18 and TRBJ2-5, the complete variable domain reads NAGVMQNPRHLVRRRGQEARLRCSPMKGHSHVYWYRQLPEEGLKFMVYLQKENIIDESGMPKERFSAEFPKEGPSILRIQQVVRGDSAAYFCASSPRTGQGETQYFGPGTRLLVL.